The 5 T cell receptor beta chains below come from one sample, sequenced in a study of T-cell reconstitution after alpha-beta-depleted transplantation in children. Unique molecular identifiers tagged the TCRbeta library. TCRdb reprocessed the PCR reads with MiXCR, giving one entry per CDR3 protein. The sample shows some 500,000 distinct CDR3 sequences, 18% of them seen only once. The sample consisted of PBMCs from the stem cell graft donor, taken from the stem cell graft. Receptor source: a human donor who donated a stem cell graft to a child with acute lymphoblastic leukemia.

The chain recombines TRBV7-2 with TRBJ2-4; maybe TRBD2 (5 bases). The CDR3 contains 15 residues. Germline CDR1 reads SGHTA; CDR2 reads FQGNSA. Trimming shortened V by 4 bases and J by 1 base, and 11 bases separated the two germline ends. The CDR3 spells CASSSQPGAKNIQYF. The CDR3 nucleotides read TGTGCCAGCAGCTCCCAGCCGGGGGCCAAAAACATTCAGTACTTC.

CDR3 sequence: CSAERDMNTEAFF. The DNA of the CDR3 is TGCAGTGCTGAAAGGGACATGAACACTGAAGCTTTCTTT. J is TRBJ1-1 and V is TRBV20-1; tentatively, D is TRBD1 (6 bases). V was trimmed by 5 bases and J by 0 bases, leaving 10 bases between them. Per germline, CDR1 DFQATT and CDR2 SNEGSKA (reference sequence). The CDR3 sequence is 13 residues long.

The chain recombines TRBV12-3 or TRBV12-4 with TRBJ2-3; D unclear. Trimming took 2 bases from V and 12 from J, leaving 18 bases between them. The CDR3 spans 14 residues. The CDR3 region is CASSLRTILEIQYF. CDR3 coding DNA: TGTGCCAGCAGTTTAAGGACGATATTGGAGATACAGTATTTT.

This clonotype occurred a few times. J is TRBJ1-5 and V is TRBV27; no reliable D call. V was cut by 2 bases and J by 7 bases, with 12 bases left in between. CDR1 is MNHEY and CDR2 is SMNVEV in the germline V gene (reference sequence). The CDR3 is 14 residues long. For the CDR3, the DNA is TGTGCCAGCAGTTTAGTCTACTCAATGCAGCCCCAGCATTTT. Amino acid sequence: CASSLVYSMQPQHF.

CDR3 nucleotide sequence: TGCGCCAGCAGCTGGGGGCAGGCCTACGAGCAGTACTTC. The encoded protein is CASSWGQAYEQYF. This sequence joins TRBV5-1 and TRBJ2-7, with a tentative D call TRBD1 (6 bases). Germline CDR1 is SGHRS and CDR2 is YFSETQ. The V end was cut by 3 bases, the J end by 2 bases, with 9 bases between. This CDR3 comprises 13 residues.